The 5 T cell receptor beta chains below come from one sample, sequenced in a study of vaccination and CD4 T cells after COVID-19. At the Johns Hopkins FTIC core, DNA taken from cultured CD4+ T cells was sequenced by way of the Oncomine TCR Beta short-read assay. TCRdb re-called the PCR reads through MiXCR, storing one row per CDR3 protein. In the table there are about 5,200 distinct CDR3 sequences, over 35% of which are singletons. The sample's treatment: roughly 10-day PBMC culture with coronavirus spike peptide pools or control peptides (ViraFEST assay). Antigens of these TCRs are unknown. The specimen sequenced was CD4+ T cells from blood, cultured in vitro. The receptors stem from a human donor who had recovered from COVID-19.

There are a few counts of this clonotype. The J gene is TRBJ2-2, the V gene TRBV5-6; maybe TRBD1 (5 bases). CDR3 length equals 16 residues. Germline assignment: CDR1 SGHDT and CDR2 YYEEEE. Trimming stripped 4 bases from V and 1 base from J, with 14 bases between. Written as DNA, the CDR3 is TGTGCCAGCAGCATCCAGACAGCGCTGAACACCGGGGAGCTGTTTTTT. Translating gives CASSIQTALNTGELFF.

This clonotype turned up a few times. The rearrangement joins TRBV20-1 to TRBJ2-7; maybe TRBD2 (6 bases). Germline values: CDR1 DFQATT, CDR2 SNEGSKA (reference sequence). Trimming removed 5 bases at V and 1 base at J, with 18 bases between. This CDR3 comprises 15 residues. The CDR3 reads CSALNPGGASYEQYF. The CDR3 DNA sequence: TGCAGTGCTCTCAACCCCGGAGGGGCTTCCTACGAGCAGTACTTC.

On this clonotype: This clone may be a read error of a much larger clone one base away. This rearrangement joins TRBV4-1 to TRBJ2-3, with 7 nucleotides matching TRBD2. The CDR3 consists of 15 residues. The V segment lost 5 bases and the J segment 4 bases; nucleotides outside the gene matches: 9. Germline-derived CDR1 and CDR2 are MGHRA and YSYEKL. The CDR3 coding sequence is TGCGCCAGCAGCTGCCGGGAGGCCCCCGCAGATACGCAGTATTTT. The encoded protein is CASSCREAPADTQYF.

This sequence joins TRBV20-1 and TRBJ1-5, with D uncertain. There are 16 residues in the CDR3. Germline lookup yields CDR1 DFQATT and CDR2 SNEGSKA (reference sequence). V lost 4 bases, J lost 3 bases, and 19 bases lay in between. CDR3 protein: CSATHAGVKANQPQHF. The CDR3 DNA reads TGCAGTGCTACCCATGCCGGGGTTAAGGCCAATCAGCCCCAGCATTTT.

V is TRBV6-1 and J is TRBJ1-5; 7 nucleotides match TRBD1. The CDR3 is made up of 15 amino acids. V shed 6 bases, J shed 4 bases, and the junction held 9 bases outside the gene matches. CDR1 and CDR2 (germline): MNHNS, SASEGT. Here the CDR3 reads CASRKWQQGNQPQHF. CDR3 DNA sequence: TGTGCCAGCAGGAAATGGCAACAGGGGAATCAGCCCCAGCATTTT.